This TCR beta chain appears in the sequencing data of a study of blood T cell repertoires in COVID-19. Study details: Both acute and convalescent COVID-19 samples were obtained from the United States, Italy and Spain. T cells, B-cell-depleted T cells, or PBMCs provided the cDNA or gDNA that served as material.

In the original processing: Reference gene primer amplification in the assay estimated nucleated cell counts. TCRdb's copy holds only in-frame clones and misses some; the assay was immunoSEQ multiplex PCR. Clonal size and the V and J genes are those of that table, whereas D and trimming came from the DNA. The table has under 300,000 clones, around 83% seen once. Germline loops: CDR1 SGHTS, CDR2 YDEGEE. V was clipped by 2 bases and J by 4 bases, with 13 bases between them. This CDR3 comprises 14 residues. The specimen was peripheral blood. This TCR was sampled from a man aged 25-40 years who had recovered from COVID-19. The V call is TRBV5-8, the J call TRBJ2-7; maybe TRBD1 (6 bases). The DNA for the CDR3 is TGTGCCAGCAGCTTTCGTCCAGGGACATACGAGCAGTACTTC. This encodes CASSFRPGTYEQYF.